The entry below describes one T cell receptor beta chain. The data stem from a study of control samples from healthy donors and cancer patients. Method: immunoSEQ multiplex PCR; TCRdb's copy keeps in-frame clones and lacks some. The repertoire holds roughly 220,000 clones, with around 94% as singletons. V lost 3 bases and J 6 bases, leaving 12 bases between the germline ends. This CDR3 is built from 14 residues. Germline loops: CDR1 MNHEY, CDR2 SMNVEV (reference sequence). This TCR was recovered from a man over 45 in good health. The V call is TRBV27, the J call TRBJ2-1; D uncertain. Sequencing was performed on blood. The DNA of the CDR3 is TGTGCCAGCAGTTTGGGCGGTGGGGTCAATGAGCAGTTCTTC. This translates into CASSLGGGVNEQFF.